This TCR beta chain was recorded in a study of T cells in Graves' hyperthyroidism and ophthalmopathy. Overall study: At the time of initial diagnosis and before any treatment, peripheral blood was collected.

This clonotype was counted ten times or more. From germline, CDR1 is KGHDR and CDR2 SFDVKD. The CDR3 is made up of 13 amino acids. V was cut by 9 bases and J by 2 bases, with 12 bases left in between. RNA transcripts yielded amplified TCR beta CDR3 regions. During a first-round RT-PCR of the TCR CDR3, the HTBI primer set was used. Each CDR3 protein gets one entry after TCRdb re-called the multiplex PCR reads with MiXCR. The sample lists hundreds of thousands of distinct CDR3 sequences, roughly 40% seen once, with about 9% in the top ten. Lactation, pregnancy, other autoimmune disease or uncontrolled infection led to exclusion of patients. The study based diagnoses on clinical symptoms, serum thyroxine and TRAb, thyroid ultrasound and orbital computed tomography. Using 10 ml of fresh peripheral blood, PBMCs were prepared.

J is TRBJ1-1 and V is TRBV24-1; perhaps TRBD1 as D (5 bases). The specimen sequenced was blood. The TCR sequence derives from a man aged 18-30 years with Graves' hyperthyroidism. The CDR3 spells CATAEGSNTEAFF. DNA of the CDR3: TGTGCCACCGCCGAGGGGTCTAACACTGAAGCTTTCTTT.